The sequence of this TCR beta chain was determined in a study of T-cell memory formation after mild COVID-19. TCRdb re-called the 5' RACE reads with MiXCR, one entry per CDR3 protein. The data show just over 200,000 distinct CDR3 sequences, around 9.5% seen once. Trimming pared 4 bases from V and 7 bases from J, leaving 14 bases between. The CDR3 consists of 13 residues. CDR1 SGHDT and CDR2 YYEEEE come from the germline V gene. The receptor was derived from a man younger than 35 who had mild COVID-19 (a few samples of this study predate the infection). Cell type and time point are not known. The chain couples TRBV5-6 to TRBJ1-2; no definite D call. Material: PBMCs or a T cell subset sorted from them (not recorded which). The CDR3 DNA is TGTGCCAGCAGCCAGCCTGGACGGGGTGGCTACACCTTC. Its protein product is CASSQPGRGGYTF.